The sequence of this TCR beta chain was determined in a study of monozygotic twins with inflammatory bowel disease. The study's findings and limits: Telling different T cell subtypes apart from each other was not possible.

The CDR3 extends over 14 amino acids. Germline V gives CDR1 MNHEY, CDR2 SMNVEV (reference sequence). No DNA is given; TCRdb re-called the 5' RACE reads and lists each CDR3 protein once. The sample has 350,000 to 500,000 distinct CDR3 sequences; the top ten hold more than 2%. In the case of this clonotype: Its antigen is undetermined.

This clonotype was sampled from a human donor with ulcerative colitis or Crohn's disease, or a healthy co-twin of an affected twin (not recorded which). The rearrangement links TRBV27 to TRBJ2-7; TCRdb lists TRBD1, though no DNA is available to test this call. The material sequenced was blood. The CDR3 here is CASSRRGSPYEQYF.